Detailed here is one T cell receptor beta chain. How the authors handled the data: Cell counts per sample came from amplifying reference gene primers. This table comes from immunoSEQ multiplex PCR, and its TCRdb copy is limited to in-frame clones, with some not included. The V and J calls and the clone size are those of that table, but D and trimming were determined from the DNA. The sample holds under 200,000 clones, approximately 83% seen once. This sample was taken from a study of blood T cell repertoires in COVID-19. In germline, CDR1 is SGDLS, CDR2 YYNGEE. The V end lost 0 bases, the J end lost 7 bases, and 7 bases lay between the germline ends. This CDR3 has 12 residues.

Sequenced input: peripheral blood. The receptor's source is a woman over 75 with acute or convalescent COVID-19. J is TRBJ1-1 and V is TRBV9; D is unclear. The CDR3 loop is CASSVEAGEAFF. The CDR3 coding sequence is TGTGCCAGCAGCGTAGAGGCAGGTGAAGCTTTCTTT.